These T cell receptor beta chains were read from a single sample in a study of CD8+CD57+ T cells in acquired aplastic anemia. MiXCR was run by TCRdb on the reads, yielding one entry per CDR3 protein. Among around 180,000 distinct CDR3 sequences listed, less than 65% were seen once. Sample: sorted CD4+, CD8+, or CD8+CD57+ T cells (not recorded which) from PBMCs. These receptors were taken from a human donor with severe aplastic anemia or a healthy control (not recorded which). The CDR3 runs from the conserved cysteine through the conserved F or W. The D gene is left open where the match is weak. Clone size is stated in some rows and not others, as once, few, many or a class when expanded.

j_gene,d_gene,abundance,v_gene,CDR3aa,CDR3nt
TRBJ1-1,.,many,TRBV3-1,CASSQDQQINTEAFF,TGTGCCAGCAGCCAGGACCAACAGATTAACACTGAAGCTTTCTTT
TRBJ2-5,TRBD1,.,TRBV25-1,CASSDPGQGQETQYF,TGTGCCAGCAGTGATCCGGGACAGGGCCAAGAGACCCAGTACTTC
TRBJ1-1,.,many,TRBV19,CASSIGLGSNTEAFF,TGTGCCAGTAGTATAGGGTTGGGGTCCAACACTGAAGCTTTCTTT
TRBJ2-7,TRBD2,.,TRBV7-9,CASEAGESGEQYF,TGTGCCAGCGAGGCGGGAGAGTCTGGTGAGCAGTACTTC
TRBJ1-1,.,few,TRBV6-5,CASSQRLGLNEAFF,TGTGCCAGCAGTCAAAGATTAGGGCTGAATGAAGCTTTCTTT
TRBJ2-1,TRBD1,.,TRBV7-2,CASSLGRGPRFNEQFF,TGTGCCAGCAGCTTAGGCAGGGGGCCCAGATTTAATGAGCAGTTCTTC
TRBJ2-5,.,.,TRBV7-9,CASSQRGGTQYF,TGTGCCAGCAGCCAAAGAGGGGGGACCCAGTACTTC
TRBJ2-3,.,.,TRBV7-2,CATLGPTDTQYF,TGTGCCACCTTAGGGCCGACAGATACGCAGTATTTT
TRBJ1-2,.,.,TRBV20-1,CSARHEQGIRHTF,TGCAGTGCTAGACACGAACAGGGCATTCGTCACACCTTC
TRBJ1-1,.,.,TRBV9,CASTTGNTEAFF,TGTGCCAGCACGACAGGGAACACTGAAGCTTTCTTT
TRBJ2-5,.,.,TRBV10-3,CAIRTAEETQYF,TGTGCCATCCGGACAGCGGAAGAGACCCAGTACTTC
TRBJ2-5,TRBD2,once,TRBV7-6,CASSPSLLAEETQYF,TGTGCCAGCAGCCCCTCTCTCCTAGCGGAAGAGACCCAGTACTTC
TRBJ1-1,.,.,TRBV20-1,CSASGGGALNTEAFF,TGCAGTGCTAGTGGCGGGGGGGCGTTGAACACTGAAGCTTTCTTT
TRBJ2-7,.,.,TRBV12-3/TRBV12-4,CASSSGETVYEQYF,TGTGCCAGCAGTTCAGGGGAGACGGTTTACGAGCAGTACTTC
TRBJ2-5,TRBD2,.,TRBV7-9,CASSPSGEFETQYF,TGTGCCAGCAGCCCAAGCGGGGAGTTCGAGACCCAGTACTTC
TRBJ2-4,.,.,TRBV2,CASSDKWRGLNIQYF,TGTGCCAGCAGTGATAAGTGGAGGGGGTTGAACATTCAGTACTTC
TRBJ2-7,.,.,TRBV20-1,CSARNWRRTSYEQYF,TGCAGTGCTAGAAACTGGAGGCGCACCTCCTACGAGCAGTACTTC
TRBJ2-7,.,.,TRBV20-1,CSARPTPGDEQYF,TGCAGTGCTAGACCAACCCCAGGGGACGAGCAGTACTTC
TRBJ2-4,TRBD2,.,TRBV7-9,CASSQTSGGRRNIQYF,TGCGCCAGCAGCCAGACTAGCGGGGGGCGGAGAAACATTCAGTACTTC
TRBJ1-1,TRBD1,many,TRBV19,CASTLGQQNTEAFF,TGTGCCAGTACCTTGGGACAGCAGAACACTGAAGCTTTCTTT
TRBJ1-6,TRBD1,few,TRBV6-5,CASSYSGDRVHSPLHF,TGTGCCAGCAGTTACTCGGGAGACAGGGTTCACTCACCCCTCCACTTT
TRBJ2-7,TRBD2,few,TRBV10-3,CAISGSASGSYEQYF,TGTGCCATCAGTGGGTCGGCTAGCGGATCCTACGAGCAGTACTTC
TRBJ2-1,TRBD2,.,TRBV10-3,CAMRTSGSNYNEQFF,TGTGCCATGCGGACTAGCGGGAGTAACTACAATGAGCAGTTCTTC
TRBJ1-2,.,.,TRBV7-8,CASSLAGAGYGYTF,TGTGCCAGCAGCTTAGCGGGGGCAGGCTATGGCTACACCTTC
TRBJ1-2,.,.,TRBV7-9,CASSFGDGGYTF,TGTGCCAGCAGCTTTGGGGATGGCGGCTACACCTTC
TRBJ2-5,.,.,TRBV20-1,CSASLQETQYF,TGCAGTGCTAGCCTCCAAGAGACCCAGTACTTC
TRBJ1-2,.,.,TRBV7-9,CASSLMGDYGYTF,TGTGCCAGCAGCTTAATGGGAGACTATGGCTACACCTTC
TRBJ1-6,.,few,TRBV7-3,CASTNTWRGPLHF,TGTGCCAGCACCAACACGTGGCGAGGACCCCTCCACTTT
TRBJ1-2,TRBD1,.,TRBV24-1,CATPTSAGQGASGYTF,TGTGCCACCCCCACTTCTGCAGGACAGGGTGCTTCTGGCTACACCTTC